The 18 T cell receptor beta chains reported below all come from one sample, sequenced in a study of cytomegalovirus exposure and HLA in healthy donors. Use of 60 Vbeta and 13 Jbeta primers characterized the PCR. The data were produced by immunoSEQ multiplex PCR, yet TCRdb's version contains in-frame clones alone and is incomplete. The table lists 90,000 to 100,000 clones, about 80% of them singletons, with about 2% in the top ten. The sample taken for sequencing was PBMCs. The receptors come from a man between 40 and 49 years old in good health and CMV-seronegative.

The rearrangement uses TRBV10-3 and TRBJ1-3; tentatively, D is TRBD1 (5 bases). The CDR3 contains 18 residues. The V end was cut by 3 bases, the J end by 0 bases, with 18 bases between. Germline values: CDR1 ENHRY, CDR2 SYGVKD. In DNA, the CDR3 is TGTGCCATCAGTGAAGTTGGGGGAGGGAGCTACTCTGGAAACACCATATATTTT. It codes for CAISEVGGGSYSGNTIYF.

The chain recombines TRBV28 with TRBJ2-5, with 7 bases identical to TRBD1. The V gene end was trimmed by 10 bases and the J gene end by 2 bases; junction bases not matched to a gene: 7. From germline, CDR1 is MDHEN and CDR2 SYDVKM. The CDR3 loop spans 13 amino acids. The CDR3 DNA reads as TGTGCCACCACGTGGGGACAGCAAGAGACCCAGTACTTC. It yields the protein CATTWGQQETQYF.

Only one count was recorded for this clone. The chain uses TRBV27 and TRBJ2-7; 7 positions agree with TRBD1. The CDR3 consists of 14 residues. The J segment lost 4 bases and the V segment lost 6 bases, leaving 9 bases of the junction unmatched. Germline V lookup: CDR1 MNHEY, CDR2 SMNVEV (reference sequence). DNA for the CDR3: TGTGCCAGCAGATGGACCCAGGGGGAGTACGAGCAGTACTTC. Translating it yields CASRWTQGEYEQYF.

The rearrangement joins TRBV6-5 to TRBJ2-4; D might be TRBD1 (7 bases). In germline, CDR1 is MNHEY, CDR2 SVGAGI. Trimming removed 2 bases from V and 11 bases from J, with 13 bases in between. CDR3 size: 13 residues. CDR3 nucleotides: TGTGCCAGCAGTTACCTGCAGGGGGGTTTTCAGTACTTC. It translates to CASSYLQGGFQYF.

The genes are TRBV27 and TRBJ1-1; 10 positions agree with TRBD1. V was pared by 3 bases and J by 6 bases, with 13 bases of the junction left unmatched. The CDR3 is made up of 17 amino acids. The germline CDR1 and CDR2 sequences are MNHEY and SMNVEV (reference sequence). The chain's CDR3 is CASSFPLDRGLKAEAFF. The CDR3 nucleotides are TGTGCCAGCAGTTTTCCTCTCGACAGGGGGCTTAAGGCTGAAGCTTTCTTT.

The chain joins TRBV4-1 to TRBJ1-1; 7 bases match TRBD1. The germline CDR1 and CDR2 sequences are MGHRA and YSYEKL. The J segment lost 1 base and the V segment lost 4 bases, leaving 9 bases of the junction unmatched. There are 16 residues in the CDR3. This CDR3 reads CASSPRKDRANTEAFF. CDR3 DNA sequence: TGCGCCAGCAGCCCAAGGAAAGACAGGGCGAACACTGAAGCTTTCTTT.

The V call is TRBV28, the J call TRBJ1-4; D unclear. The ends were cut back, 1 base at V and 4 bases at J, with 10 bases in the middle. Germline V lookup: CDR1 MDHEN, CDR2 SYDVKM. The CDR3 is 15 residues long. The CDR3 spells CASSLFGNHNEKLFF. CDR3 nucleotide sequence: TGTGCCAGCAGTTTATTCGGGAACCATAATGAAAAACTGTTTTTT. Full variable domain (rest looked up from reference TRBV28 and TRBJ1-4): DVKVTQSSRYLVKRTGEKVFLECVQDMDHENMFWYRQDPGLGLRLIYFSYDVKMKEKGDIPEGYSVSREKKERFSLILESASTNQTSMYLCASSLFGNHNEKLFFGSGTQLSVL.

The chain is built from TRBV27 and TRBJ2-2; maybe TRBD1 (5 bases). Germline V CDR1 and CDR2: MNHEY, SMNVEV (reference sequence). The V and J ends lost 6 bases and 5 bases respectively, with 10 bases between them. The CDR3 extends over 13 amino acids. The CDR3 DNA is TGTGCCAGCAGAATGGGGCAGACCGGGGAGCTGTTTTTT. Translating gives CASRMGQTGELFF.

This clone was counted a few times. The rearrangement joins TRBV20-1 to TRBJ2-7, with TRBD1 matching over 7 bases. Germline CDR1 DFQATT, CDR2 SNEGSKA (reference sequence). The CDR3 length is 11 residues. DNA of the CDR3: TGCAGCGTACCGGGACAGCACCGGCAGTACTTC. This codes for CSVPGQHRQYF.

The chain carries TRBV28 and TRBJ2-7, with 10 nucleotides matching TRBD1. Germline lookup yields CDR1 MDHEN and CDR2 SYDVKM. The CDR3 covers 16 residues. J lost 2 bases, V lost 5 bases, and 9 bases had no gene match. CDR3 sequence (DNA): TGTGCCAGCAGTCCCCTTTCCGGACAGGGGGCCTACGAGCAGTACTTC. The encoded protein is CASSPLSGQGAYEQYF.

The rearrangement uses TRBV7-2 and TRBJ1-1; the match to TRBD1 covers 7 bases. The CDR3 is 16 amino acids. Unmatched junction bases numbered 20, after V lost 6 bases and J lost 10 bases. In germline, CDR1 is SGHTA, CDR2 FQGNSA. The chain's CDR3 is CASSGHVGGPLFGAFF. CDR3 bases: TGTGCCAGCAGTGGACATGTAGGGGGCCCCCTATTCGGAGCTTTCTTT.

This clone has just a few counts. J is TRBJ1-6 and V is TRBV5-6, with a possible D match to TRBD1 (5 bases). V shed 7 bases and J shed 5 bases, with 25 bases lying between them. The CDR3 consists of 18 residues. CDR1 and CDR2 (germline): SGHDT, YYEEEE. The CDR3 here is CASRTGSEGLADNSPLHF. CDR3 DNA sequence: TGTGCCAGCCGAACGGGGTCCGAGGGACTCGCGGATAATTCACCCCTCCACTTT.

The CDR3 region is CASSRAGSLSGANVLTF. CDR3 DNA sequence: TGTGCCAGCAGCCGGGCGGGGTCCCTCTCTGGGGCCAACGTCCTGACTTTC. V gene TRBV7-3 combines with J gene TRBJ2-6, with D possibly matching TRBD2 (6 bases). Germline assignment: CDR1 SGHTA and CDR2 FQGTGA. The CDR3 runs to 17 residues. V gave up 5 bases and J gave up 0 bases, with 14 bases separating them.

The chain uses TRBV9 and TRBJ2-2; TRBD2 aligns across 11 bases. The CDR3 is 17 residues long. V trimming: 1 base; J trimming: 1 base; junction bases outside the gene matches: 3. Germline CDR1 reads SGDLS; CDR2 reads YYNGEE. The CDR3 nucleotides read TGTGCCAGCAGCGTACCCGGGACTAGCGGGAACACCGGGGAGCTGTTTTTT. Its translation: CASSVPGTSGNTGELFF.

This clone came up a few times. V usage is TRBV7-2 and J usage is TRBJ1-1; D remains ambiguous. The V and J ends lost 5 bases and 6 bases respectively, with 10 bases between them. There are 12 residues in the CDR3. CDR1 is SGHTA, CDR2 FQGNSA, per germline. The CDR3 region is CASSPRVSEAFF. The CDR3 bases are TGTGCCAGCAGCCCTCGGGTATCTGAAGCTTTCTTT.

The chain links TRBV6-1 to TRBJ1-6, with TRBD1 identical over 7 bases. There are 13 residues in the CDR3. CDR1 and CDR2 from the germline V gene are MNHNS and SASEGT. V lost 7 bases, J lost 10 bases, and 7 bases stayed unmatched. The CDR3 DNA reads TGTGCCAGCAAGGGGACAGCCTCCTCACCCCTCCACTTT. This encodes CASKGTASSPLHF.

CDR3 bases: TGTGCCAGCAGGCGCGGGCGCACAGATACGCAGTATTTT. Its translation is CASRRGRTDTQYF. The chain carries TRBV6-5 and TRBJ2-3, with TRBD2 as a possible D gene (5 bases). The length of the CDR3 is 13 residues. Trimming pared 6 bases from V and 1 base from J, leaving 8 bases between. Germline CDR1 and CDR2: MNHEY and SVGAGI.

V and J are TRBV6-5 and TRBJ2-1, with 11 nucleotides matching TRBD1. V lost 1 base, J lost 7 bases, and 3 bases stayed unmatched. CDR1 and CDR2 from the germline V gene are MNHEY and SVGAGI. The CDR3 extends over 15 amino acids. CDR3: CASSYYGTGGNEQFF. CDR3 nucleotide sequence: TGTGCCAGCAGTTACTACGGGACAGGGGGGAATGAGCAGTTCTTC.